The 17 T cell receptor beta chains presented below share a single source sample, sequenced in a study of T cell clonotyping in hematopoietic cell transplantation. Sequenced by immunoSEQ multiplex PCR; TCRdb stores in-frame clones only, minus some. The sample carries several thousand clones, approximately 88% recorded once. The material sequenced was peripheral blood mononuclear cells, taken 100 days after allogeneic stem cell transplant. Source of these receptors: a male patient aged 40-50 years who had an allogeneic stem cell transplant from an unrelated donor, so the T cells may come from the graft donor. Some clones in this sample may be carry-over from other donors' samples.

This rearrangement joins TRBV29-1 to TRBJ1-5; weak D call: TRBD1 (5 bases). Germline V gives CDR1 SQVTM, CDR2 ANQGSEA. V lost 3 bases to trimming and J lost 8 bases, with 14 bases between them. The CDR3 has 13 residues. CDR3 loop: CSVEGRRGEPQHF. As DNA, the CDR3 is TGCAGCGTTGAGGGGCGTCGGGGAGAGCCCCAGCATTTT.

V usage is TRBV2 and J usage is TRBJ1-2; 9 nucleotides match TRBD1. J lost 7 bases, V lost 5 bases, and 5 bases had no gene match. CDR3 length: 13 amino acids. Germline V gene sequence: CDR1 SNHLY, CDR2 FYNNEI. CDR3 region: CASSSGQGIGYTF. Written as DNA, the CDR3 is TGTGCCAGCAGTTCTGGACAGGGGATTGGCTACACCTTC.

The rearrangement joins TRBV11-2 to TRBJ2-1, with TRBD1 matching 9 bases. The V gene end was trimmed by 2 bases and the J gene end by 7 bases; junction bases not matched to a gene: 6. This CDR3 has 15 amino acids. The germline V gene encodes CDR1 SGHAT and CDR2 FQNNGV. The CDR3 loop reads CASSLIWGTGNEQFF. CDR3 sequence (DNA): TGTGCCAGCAGCTTAATTTGGGGGACAGGGAATGAGCAGTTCTTC.

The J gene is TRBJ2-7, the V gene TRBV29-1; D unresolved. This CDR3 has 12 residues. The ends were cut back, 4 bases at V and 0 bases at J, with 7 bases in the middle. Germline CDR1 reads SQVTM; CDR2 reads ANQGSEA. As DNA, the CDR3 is TGCAGCGTTGGTATCCTCTCCTACGAGCAGTACTTC. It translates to CSVGILSYEQYF.

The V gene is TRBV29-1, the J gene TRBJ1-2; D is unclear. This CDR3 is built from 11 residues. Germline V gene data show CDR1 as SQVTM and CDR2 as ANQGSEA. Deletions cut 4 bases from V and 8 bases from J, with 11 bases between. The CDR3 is CSVVVGSGYTF. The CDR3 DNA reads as TGCAGCGTTGTAGTAGGGAGCGGCTACACCTTC.

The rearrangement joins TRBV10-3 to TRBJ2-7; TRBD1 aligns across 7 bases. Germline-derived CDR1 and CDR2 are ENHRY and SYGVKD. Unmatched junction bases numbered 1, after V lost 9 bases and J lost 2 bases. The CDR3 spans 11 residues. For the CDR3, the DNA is TGTGCCATTGGGACAGCCTACGAGCAGTACTTC. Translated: CAIGTAYEQYF.

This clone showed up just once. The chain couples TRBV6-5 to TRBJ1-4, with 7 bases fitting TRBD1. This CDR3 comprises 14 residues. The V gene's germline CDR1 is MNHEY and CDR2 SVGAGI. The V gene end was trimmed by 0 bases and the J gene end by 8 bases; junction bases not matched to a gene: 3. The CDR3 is CASSYSTGIEKLFF. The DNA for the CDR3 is TGTGCCAGCAGTTACTCGACAGGGATCGAAAAACTGTTTTTT.

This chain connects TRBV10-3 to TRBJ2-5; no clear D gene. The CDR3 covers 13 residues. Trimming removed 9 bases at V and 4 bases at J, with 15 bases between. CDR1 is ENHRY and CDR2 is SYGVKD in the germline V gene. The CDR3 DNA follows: TGTGCCATTGCAACACCACCAGTAGAGACCCAGTACTTC. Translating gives CAIATPPVETQYF.

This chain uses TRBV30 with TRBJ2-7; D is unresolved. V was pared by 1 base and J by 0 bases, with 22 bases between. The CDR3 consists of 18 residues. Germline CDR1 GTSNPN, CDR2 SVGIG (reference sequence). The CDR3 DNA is TGTGCCTGGAGTGACACACCCAGACCTCGGACGTACTCCTACGAGCAGTACTTC. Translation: CAWSDTPRPRTYSYEQYF. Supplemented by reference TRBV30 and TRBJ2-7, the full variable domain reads SQTIHQWPATLVQPVGSPLSLECTVEGTSNPNLYWYRQAAGRGLQLLFYSVGIGQISSEVPQNLSASRPQDRQFILSSKKLLLSDSGFYLCAWSDTPRPRTYSYEQYFGPGTRLTVT.

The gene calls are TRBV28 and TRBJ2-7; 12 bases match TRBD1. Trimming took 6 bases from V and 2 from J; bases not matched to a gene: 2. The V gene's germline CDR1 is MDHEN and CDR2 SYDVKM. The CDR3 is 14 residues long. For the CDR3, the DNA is TGTGCCAGCAGAAGGGACAGGGGGCCCTACGAGCAGTACTTC. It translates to CASRRDRGPYEQYF.

This chain's CDR3 is CAWSVGGQPQHF. The CDR3 nucleotides read TGTGCCTGGAGTGTAGGGGGTCAGCCCCAGCATTTT. This chain links TRBV30 with TRBJ1-5; possible D gene TRBD1, 6 bases. V dropped 0 bases and J dropped 6 bases, with 6 bases sitting between them. Germline assignment: CDR1 GTSNPN and CDR2 SVGIG (reference sequence). The CDR3 covers 12 residues. Full variable domain (remainder filled in from reference TRBV30 and TRBJ1-5): SQTIHQWPATLVQPVGSPLSLECTVEGTSNPNLYWYRQAAGRGLQLLFYSVGIGQISSEVPQNLSASRPQDRQFILSSKKLLLSDSGFYLCAWSVGGQPQHFGDGTRLSIL.

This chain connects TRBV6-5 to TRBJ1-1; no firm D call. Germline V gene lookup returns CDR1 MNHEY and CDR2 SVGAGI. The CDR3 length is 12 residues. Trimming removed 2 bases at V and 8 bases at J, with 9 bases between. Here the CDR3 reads CASSYTEGEAFF. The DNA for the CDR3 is TGTGCCAGCAGTTACACCGAGGGAGAAGCTTTCTTT.

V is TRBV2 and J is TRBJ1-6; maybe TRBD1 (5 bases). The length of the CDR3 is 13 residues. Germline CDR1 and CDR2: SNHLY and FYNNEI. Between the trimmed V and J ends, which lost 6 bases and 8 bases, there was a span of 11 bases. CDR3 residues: CASRGTGDSPLHF. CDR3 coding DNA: TGTGCCAGCAGGGGGACTGGGGATTCACCCCTCCACTTT. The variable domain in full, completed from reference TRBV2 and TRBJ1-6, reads EPEVTQTPSHQVTQMGQEVILRCVPISNHLYFYWYRQILGQKVEFLVSFYNNEISEKSEIFDDQFSVERPDGSNFTLKIRSTKLEDSAMYFCASRGTGDSPLHFGNGTRLTVT.

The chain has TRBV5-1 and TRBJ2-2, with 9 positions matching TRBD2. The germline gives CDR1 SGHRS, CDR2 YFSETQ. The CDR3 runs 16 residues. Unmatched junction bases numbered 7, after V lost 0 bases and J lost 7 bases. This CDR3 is CASSLGTSAQGGELFF. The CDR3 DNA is TGCGCCAGCAGCTTGGGGACTAGCGCACAGGGCGGGGAGCTGTTTTTT.

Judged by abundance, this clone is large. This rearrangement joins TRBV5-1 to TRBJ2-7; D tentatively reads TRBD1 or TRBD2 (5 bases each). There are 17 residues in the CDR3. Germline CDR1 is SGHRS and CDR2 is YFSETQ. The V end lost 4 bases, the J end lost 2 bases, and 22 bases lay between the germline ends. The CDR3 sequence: CASSPPGVGAKTYEQYF. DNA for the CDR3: TGCGCCAGCAGCCCCCCCGGGGTAGGGGCCAAAACCTACGAGCAGTACTTC.

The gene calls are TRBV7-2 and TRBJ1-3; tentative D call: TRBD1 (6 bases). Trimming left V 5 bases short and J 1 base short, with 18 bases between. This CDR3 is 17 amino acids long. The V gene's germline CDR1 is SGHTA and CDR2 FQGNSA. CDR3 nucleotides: TGTGCCAGCAGCCCAATACAGGGTCTCTCATCTGGAAACACCATATATTTT. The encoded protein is CASSPIQGLSSGNTIYF.

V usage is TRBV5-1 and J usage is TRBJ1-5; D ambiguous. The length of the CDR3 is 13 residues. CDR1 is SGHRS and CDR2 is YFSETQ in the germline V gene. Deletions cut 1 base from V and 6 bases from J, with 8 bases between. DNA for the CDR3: TGCGCCAGCAGCTTGAGTCGGGGTCAGCCCCAGCATTTT. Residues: CASSLSRGQPQHF.